The next 18 T cell receptor beta chains were all read from a single sample in a study of tumor-infiltrating lymphocytes in localized non-small cell lung cancer. Repertoires were generated with immunoSEQ multiplex PCR, while TCRdb's copy carries only in-frame clones and drops some. Among under 9,500 clones listed, just under 85% were seen once. Sequenced: uninvolved lung tissue not adjacent to the tumor. The receptor source for this set is a human donor with non-small cell lung cancer.

The chain joins TRBV5-1 to TRBJ2-1, with D possibly being TRBD1 (6 bases). This CDR3 has 16 residues. Germline V gives CDR1 SGHRS, CDR2 YFSETQ. The V gene lost 4 bases and the J gene lost 0 bases, with 14 bases spanning the gap. CDR3 coding DNA: TGCGCCAGCAGCCGCACCGGGACAAGCTCCTACAATGAGCAGTTCTTC. It yields the protein CASSRTGTSSYNEQFF.

This rearrangement joins TRBV5-8 to TRBJ1-2; D gene unclear. Per germline, CDR1 SGHTS and CDR2 YDEGEE. The length of the CDR3 is 14 residues. Trimming took off 6 bases at V and 4 bases at J, with 16 bases between the two ends. In DNA form, the CDR3 reads TGTGCCAGCAACCTACCAGACCGGGGCTATGGCTACACCTTC. Its translation is CASNLPDRGYGYTF.

This chain connects TRBV19 to TRBJ1-5, with 7 bases matching TRBD1. This CDR3 has 17 residues. Germline CDR1 reads LNHDA; CDR2 reads SQIVND (reference sequence). After removal of 5 bases from V and 0 bases from J, the junction contained 10 bases not matched to a gene. CDR3 coding DNA: TGTGCCAGTAGTGTTAGGGACAGTCGATATAGCAATCAGCCCCAGCATTTT. It specifies CASSVRDSRYSNQPQHF.

This chain links TRBV11-1 with TRBJ2-7, with TRBD2 identical over 9 bases. The J segment lost 6 bases and the V segment lost 5 bases, leaving 8 bases of the junction unmatched. The germline V gene encodes CDR1 SGHAT and CDR2 FQDESV (reference sequence). The length of the CDR3 is 14 residues. The CDR3 DNA is TGTGCCAGCAGCGCCGCGGGAGGGATTGTCGAGCAGTACTTC. It codes for CASSAAGGIVEQYF.

This sequence joins TRBV7-2 and TRBJ2-7; TRBD2 matches 16 bases. The CDR3 totals 19 residues. The ends lost 0 bases at V and 3 bases at J; junction bases unmatched: 8. The germline gives CDR1 SGHTA, CDR2 FQGNSA. CDR3 region: CASSLAGTSGRAASYEQYF. The DNA for the CDR3 is TGTGCCAGCAGCTTAGCCGGGACTAGCGGGAGGGCAGCCAGCTACGAGCAGTACTTC.

This clone has just a few counts. The DNA of the CDR3 is TGTGCCAGCAGCCTGACTGCTAGCACAGATACGCAGTATTTT. Amino acids: CASSLTASTDTQYF. The genes are TRBV11-3 and TRBJ2-3; the D is unclear. Germline values: CDR1 SGHNT, CDR2 YENEEA. V lost 5 bases, J lost 0 bases, and 9 bases lay in between. The CDR3 extends over 14 amino acids.

In this sample, this clone turned up once. The chain is built from TRBV4-2 and TRBJ2-7; 7 nucleotides line up with TRBD2. Germline CDR1 LGHNA, CDR2 YNFKEQ. This CDR3 has 17 residues. J lost 3 bases, V lost 1 base, and 12 bases had no gene match. The DNA for the CDR3 is TGTGCCAGCAGCCAAGGGCTCGCGGGAGTGAAGGGCTACGAGCAGTACTTC. It specifies CASSQGLAGVKGYEQYF.

The gene calls are TRBV15 and TRBJ2-2; possibly TRBD2 for D (5 bases). This CDR3 region has 12 residues. Between the trimmed V and J ends, which lost 10 bases and 6 bases, there was a span of 12 bases. CDR1 and CDR2 from the germline V gene are LNHNV and YYDKDF (reference sequence). This CDR3 reads CAIRRGAGELFF. For the CDR3, the DNA is TGTGCCATCCGCCGGGGTGCCGGGGAGCTGTTTTTT.

The rearrangement links TRBV11-2 to TRBJ2-1; D might be TRBD1 or TRBD2, each matching 5 bases. Trimming removed 0 bases at V and 7 bases at J, with 10 bases between. The CDR3 sequence is 14 residues long. Germline CDR1 is SGHAT and CDR2 is FQNNGV. The CDR3 region has the DNA TGTGCCAGCAGCTTAGACGAGGGACGAAATGAGCAGTTCTTC. As protein: CASSLDEGRNEQFF.

The rearrangement uses TRBV6-5 and TRBJ2-7, with 7 bases identical to TRBD1. CDR1 and CDR2 from the germline V gene are MNHEY and SVGAGI. Unmatched junction bases numbered 4, after V lost 5 bases and J lost 3 bases. The CDR3 extends over 13 amino acids. The chain's CDR3 is CASSDREHYEQYF. DNA for the CDR3: TGTGCCAGCAGTGACAGGGAGCACTACGAGCAGTACTTC.

This clone appeared a single time. The V and J genes are TRBV9 and TRBJ2-7; D is possibly TRBD1 (6 bases). The CDR3 spans 14 residues. Trimming removed 3 bases at V and 2 bases at J, with 12 bases between. Germline-derived CDR1 and CDR2 are SGDLS and YYNGEE. Here the CDR3 reads CASSGHRAPYEQYF. The CDR3 DNA reads as TGTGCCAGCAGCGGACACAGGGCCCCCTACGAGCAGTACTTC.

The gene calls are TRBV2 and TRBJ2-3; D is unresolved. Germline lookup yields CDR1 SNHLY and CDR2 FYNNEI. Trimming took 5 bases from V and 2 from J, leaving 8 bases between them. The CDR3 consists of 13 residues. The CDR3 DNA reads TGTGCCAGCAGTCGTCCTCCCACAGATACGCAGTATTTT. Translating it yields CASSRPPTDTQYF.

The rearrangement joins TRBV9 to TRBJ1-2; D unclear. This CDR3 comprises 12 residues. Germline CDR1 is SGDLS and CDR2 is YYNGEE. Deletions cut 0 bases from V and 7 bases from J, with 7 bases between. CDR3 in amino acids: CASSVDGIGYTF. For the CDR3, the DNA is TGTGCCAGCAGCGTAGACGGCATTGGCTACACCTTC.

V is TRBV20-1 and J is TRBJ2-3; D remains ambiguous. The CDR3 has 11 residues. Trimming took 4 bases from V and 6 from J, leaving 8 bases between them. The V gene's germline CDR1 is DFQATT and CDR2 SNEGSKA (reference sequence). The CDR3 bases are TGCAGTGCTACGTCCTCGGATACGCAGTATTTT. Protein sequence: CSATSSDTQYF.

The chain combines TRBV5-1 with TRBJ2-1, with D hard to call. CDR1 is SGHRS, CDR2 YFSETQ, per germline. V lost 0 bases to trimming and J lost 7 bases, with 23 bases between them. This CDR3 is 18 amino acids long. CDR3 DNA: TGCGCCAGCAGCTTGGAGGGCCAGCCCGAGCTCGGTAGGAATGAGCAGTTCTTC. This encodes CASSLEGQPELGRNEQFF.

The chain uses TRBV28 and TRBJ2-5; a possible D gene is TRBD1 (7 bases). Trimming cost V 7 bases and J 4 bases, with 16 bases left between them. This CDR3 is built from 14 residues. Germline V CDR1 and CDR2: MDHEN, SYDVKM. CDR3 in amino acids: CASTSPGGLETQYF. CDR3 DNA sequence: TGTGCCAGCACCTCCCCAGGGGGGTTAGAGACCCAGTACTTC.

The chain employs TRBV7-2 and TRBJ2-1, with D unresolved. V was clipped by 1 base and J by 7 bases, with 11 bases between them. Germline V CDR1 and CDR2: SGHTA, FQGNSA. This CDR3 contains 14 residues. CDR3 DNA sequence: TGTGCCAGCAGCTTAGGAGGCAGAAGTAATGAGCAGTTCTTC. It yields the protein CASSLGGRSNEQFF. The whole variable domain, remainder taken from reference TRBV7-2 and TRBJ2-1, is GAGVSQSPSNKVTEKGKDVELRCDPISGHTALYWYRQSLGQGLEFLIYFQGNSAPDKSGLPSDRFSAERTGGSVSTLTIQRTQQEDSAVYLCASSLGGRSNEQFFGPGTRLTVL.

This clone came up once. CDR3 residues: CAISESGTQYF. CDR3 nucleotides: TGTGCCATCAGTGAGTCGGGGACCCAGTACTTC. V gene TRBV10-3 combines with J gene TRBJ2-5; D unclear. V lost 0 bases and J 7 bases, leaving 3 bases between the germline ends. CDR1 and CDR2 from the germline V gene are ENHRY and SYGVKD. This CDR3 contains 11 residues.